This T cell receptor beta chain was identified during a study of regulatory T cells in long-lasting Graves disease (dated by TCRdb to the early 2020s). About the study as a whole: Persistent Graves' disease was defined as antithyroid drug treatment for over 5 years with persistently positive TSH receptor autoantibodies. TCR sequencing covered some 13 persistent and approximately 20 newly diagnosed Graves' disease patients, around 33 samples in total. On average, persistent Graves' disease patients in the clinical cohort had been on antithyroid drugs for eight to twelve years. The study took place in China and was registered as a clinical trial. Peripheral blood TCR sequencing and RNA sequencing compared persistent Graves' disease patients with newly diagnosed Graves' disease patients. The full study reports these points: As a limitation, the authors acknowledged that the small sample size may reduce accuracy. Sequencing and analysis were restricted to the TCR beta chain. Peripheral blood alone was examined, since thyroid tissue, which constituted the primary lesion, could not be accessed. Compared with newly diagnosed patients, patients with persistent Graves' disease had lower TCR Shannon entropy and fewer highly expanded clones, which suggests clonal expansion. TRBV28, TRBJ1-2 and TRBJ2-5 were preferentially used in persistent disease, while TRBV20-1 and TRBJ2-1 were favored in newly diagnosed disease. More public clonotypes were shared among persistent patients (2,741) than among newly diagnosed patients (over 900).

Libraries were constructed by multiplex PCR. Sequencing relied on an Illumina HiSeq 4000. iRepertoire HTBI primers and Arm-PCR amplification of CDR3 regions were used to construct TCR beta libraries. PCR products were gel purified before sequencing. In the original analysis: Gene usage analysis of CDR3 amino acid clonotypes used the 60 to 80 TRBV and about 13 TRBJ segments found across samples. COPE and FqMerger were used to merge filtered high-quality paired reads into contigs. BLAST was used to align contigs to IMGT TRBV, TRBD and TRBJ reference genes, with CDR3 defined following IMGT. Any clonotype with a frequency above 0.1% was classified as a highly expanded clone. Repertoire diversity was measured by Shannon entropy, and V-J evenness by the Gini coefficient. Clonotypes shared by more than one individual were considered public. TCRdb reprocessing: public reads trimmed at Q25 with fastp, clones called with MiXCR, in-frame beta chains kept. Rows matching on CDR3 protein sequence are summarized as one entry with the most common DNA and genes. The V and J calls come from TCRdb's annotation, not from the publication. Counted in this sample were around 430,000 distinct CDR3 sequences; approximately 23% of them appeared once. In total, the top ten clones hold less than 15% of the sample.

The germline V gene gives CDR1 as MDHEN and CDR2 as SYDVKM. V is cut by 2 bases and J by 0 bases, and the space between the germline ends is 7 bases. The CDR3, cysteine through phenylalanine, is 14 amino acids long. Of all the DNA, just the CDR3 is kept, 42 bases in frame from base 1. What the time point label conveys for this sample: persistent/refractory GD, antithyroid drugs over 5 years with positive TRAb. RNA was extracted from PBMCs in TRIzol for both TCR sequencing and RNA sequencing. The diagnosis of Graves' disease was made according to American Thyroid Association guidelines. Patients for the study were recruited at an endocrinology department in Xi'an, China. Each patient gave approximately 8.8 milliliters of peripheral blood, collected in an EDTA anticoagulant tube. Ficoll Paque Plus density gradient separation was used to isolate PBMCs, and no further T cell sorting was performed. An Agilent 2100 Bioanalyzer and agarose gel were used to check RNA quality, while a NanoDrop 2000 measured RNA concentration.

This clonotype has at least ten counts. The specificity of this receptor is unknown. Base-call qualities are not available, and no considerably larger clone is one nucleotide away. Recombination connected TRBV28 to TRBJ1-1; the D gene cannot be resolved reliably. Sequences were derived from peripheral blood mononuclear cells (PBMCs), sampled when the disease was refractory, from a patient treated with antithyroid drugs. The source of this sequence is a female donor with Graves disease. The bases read TGTGCCAGCAGTTTACACAGACTGAACACTGAAGCTTTCTTT. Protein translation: CASSLHRLNTEAFF.